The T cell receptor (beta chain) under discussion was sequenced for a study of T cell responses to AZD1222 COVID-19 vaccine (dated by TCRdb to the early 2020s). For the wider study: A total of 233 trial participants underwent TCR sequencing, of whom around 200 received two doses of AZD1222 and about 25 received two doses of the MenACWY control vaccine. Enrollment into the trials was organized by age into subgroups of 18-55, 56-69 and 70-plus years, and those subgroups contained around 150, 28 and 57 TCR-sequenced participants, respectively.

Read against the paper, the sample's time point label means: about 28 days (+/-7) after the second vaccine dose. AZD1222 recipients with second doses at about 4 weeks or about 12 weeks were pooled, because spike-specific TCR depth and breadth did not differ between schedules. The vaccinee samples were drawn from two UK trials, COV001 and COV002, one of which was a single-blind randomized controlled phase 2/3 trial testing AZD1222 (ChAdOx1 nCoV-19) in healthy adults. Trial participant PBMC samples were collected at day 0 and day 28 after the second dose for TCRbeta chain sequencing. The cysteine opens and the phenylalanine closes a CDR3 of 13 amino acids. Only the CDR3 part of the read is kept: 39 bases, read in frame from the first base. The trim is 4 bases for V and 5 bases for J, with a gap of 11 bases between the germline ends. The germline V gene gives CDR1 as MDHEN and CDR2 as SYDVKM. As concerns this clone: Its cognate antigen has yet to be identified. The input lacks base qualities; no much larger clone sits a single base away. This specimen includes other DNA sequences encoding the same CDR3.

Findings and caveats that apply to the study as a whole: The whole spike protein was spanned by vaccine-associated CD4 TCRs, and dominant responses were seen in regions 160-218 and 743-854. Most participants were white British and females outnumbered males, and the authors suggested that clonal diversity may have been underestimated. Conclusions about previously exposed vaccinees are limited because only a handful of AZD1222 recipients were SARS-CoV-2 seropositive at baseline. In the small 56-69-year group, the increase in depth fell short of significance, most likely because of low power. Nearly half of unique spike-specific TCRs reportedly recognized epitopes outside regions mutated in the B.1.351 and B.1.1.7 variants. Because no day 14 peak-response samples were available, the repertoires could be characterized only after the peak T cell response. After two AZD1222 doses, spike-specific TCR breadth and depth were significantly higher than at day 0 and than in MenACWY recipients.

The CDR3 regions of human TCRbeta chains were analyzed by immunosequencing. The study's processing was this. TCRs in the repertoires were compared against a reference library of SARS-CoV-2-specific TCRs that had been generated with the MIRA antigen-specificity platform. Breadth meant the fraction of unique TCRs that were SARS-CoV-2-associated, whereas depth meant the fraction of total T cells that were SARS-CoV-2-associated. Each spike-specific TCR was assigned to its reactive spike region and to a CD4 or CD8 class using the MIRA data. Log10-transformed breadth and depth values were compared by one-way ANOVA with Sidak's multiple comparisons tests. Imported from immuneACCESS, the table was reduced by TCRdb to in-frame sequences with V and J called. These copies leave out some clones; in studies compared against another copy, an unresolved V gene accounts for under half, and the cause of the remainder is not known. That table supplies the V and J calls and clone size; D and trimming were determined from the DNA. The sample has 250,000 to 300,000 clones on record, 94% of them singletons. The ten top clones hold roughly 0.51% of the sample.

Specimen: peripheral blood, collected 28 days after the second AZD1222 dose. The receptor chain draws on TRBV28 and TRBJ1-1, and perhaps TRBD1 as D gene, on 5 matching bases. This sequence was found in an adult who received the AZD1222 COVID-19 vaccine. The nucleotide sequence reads TGTGCCAGCAGTTCGACGGGGGGTACTGAAGCTTTCTTT. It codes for CASSSTGGTEAFF.